One and the same sample provided the 21 T cell receptor beta chains below, sequenced in a study of shared clonotypes between healthy human individuals. Only in-frame clones appear in the TCRdb table, and some are missing; sequencing was by immunoSEQ multiplex PCR. Among about a million clones listed, less than 85% were seen once. Sequenced material: memory CD4+ T cells sorted from blood. Subset in this sample: CD45RA-negative fraction. These receptors all stem from a man aged 18 to 29 in good health.

The V gene is TRBV10-3, the J gene TRBJ1-1, with a tentative D call TRBD1 (6 bases). This CDR3 spans 14 amino acids. V gave up 0 bases and J gave up 7 bases, with 12 bases separating them. In germline, CDR1 is ENHRY, CDR2 SYGVKD. CDR3 sequence (DNA): TGTGCCATCAGTGAGTCGAGGGGACAAAGTGAAGCTTTCTTT. It yields the protein CAISESRGQSEAFF.

This clone was recorded only once. Additional DNA sequences in this sample encode the identical CDR3. The chain combines TRBV2 with TRBJ2-7; no reliable D call. The germline gives CDR1 SNHLY, CDR2 FYNNEI. The CDR3 has 11 residues. Trimming pared 4 bases from V and 6 bases from J, leaving 7 bases between. CDR3 amino acids: CASSALSEQYF. The CDR3 region has the DNA TGTGCCAGCAGTGCTTTAAGCGAGCAGTACTTC.

The chain couples TRBV30 to TRBJ2-7, with 9 bases fitting TRBD1. Germline CDR1 and CDR2: GTSNPN and SVGIG (reference sequence). The CDR3 is made up of 13 amino acids. V trimming: 4 bases; J trimming: 7 bases; junction bases outside the gene matches: 8. The CDR3 sequence is CAWMGTGTGEQYF. The CDR3 nucleotides are TGTGCCTGGATGGGGACAGGGACGGGGGAGCAGTACTTC. Combining the CDR3 with reference TRBV30 and TRBJ2-7 gives the whole variable domain SQTIHQWPATLVQPVGSPLSLECTVEGTSNPNLYWYRQAAGRGLQLLFYSVGIGQISSEVPQNLSASRPQDRQFILSSKKLLLSDSGFYLCAWMGTGTGEQYFGPGTRLTVT.

This chain connects TRBV5-1 to TRBJ2-2, with 15 bases identical to TRBD2. The germline CDR1 and CDR2 sequences are SGHRS and YFSETQ. V was pared by 3 bases and J by 4 bases, with 7 bases of the junction left unmatched. The CDR3 contains 18 residues. CDR3 loop: CASSSGLAGGPGTGELFF. CDR3 DNA sequence: TGCGCCAGCAGCTCTGGACTAGCGGGAGGGCCGGGCACCGGGGAGCTGTTTTTT.

The rearrangement joins TRBV7-9 to TRBJ2-5, with a weak D call TRBD2 (7 bases). Trimming removed 8 bases at V and 5 bases at J, with 15 bases between. This CDR3 contains 13 residues. Germline V lookup: CDR1 SEHNR, CDR2 FQNEAQ (reference sequence). The CDR3 nucleotides are TGTGCCAGCGGATCGGGGGGCCGGGAGACCCAGTACTTC. This sequence encodes CASGSGGRETQYF. Combining the CDR3 with reference TRBV7-9 and TRBJ2-5 gives the whole variable domain DTGVSQNPRHKITKRGQNVTFRCDPISEHNRLYWYRQTLGQGPEFLTYFQNEAQLEKSRLLSDRFSAERPKGSFSTLEIQRTEQGDSAMYLCASGSGGRETQYFGPGTRLLVL.

This rearrangement joins TRBV5-6 to TRBJ1-3, with D tentatively TRBD1 (5 bases). V gave up 0 bases and J gave up 4 bases, with 8 bases separating them. This CDR3 contains 14 residues. Germline V lookup: CDR1 SGHDT, CDR2 YYEEEE. Here the CDR3 reads CASSLGAGGNTIYF. The CDR3 DNA reads TGTGCCAGCAGCTTGGGGGCAGGGGGAAACACCATATATTTT.

The chain recombines TRBV19 with TRBJ2-5; D ambiguous. There are 15 residues in the CDR3. V lost 3 bases and J 1 base, leaving 12 bases between the germline ends. CDR1 and CDR2 from the germline V gene are LNHDA and SQIVND (reference sequence). The CDR3 region is CASSMGQKLQETQYF. The CDR3, as DNA: TGTGCCAGTAGTATGGGTCAGAAGCTCCAAGAGACCCAGTACTTC.

V usage is TRBV19 and J usage is TRBJ2-1; 10 nucleotides align to TRBD1. Germline V CDR1 and CDR2: LNHDA, SQIVND (reference sequence). The CDR3 spans 14 residues. With V trimmed by 6 bases and J by 2 bases, 1 base remained unmatched. The CDR3 sequence is CASSGQGAYNEQFF. For the CDR3, the DNA is TGTGCCAGTAGCGGACAGGGGGCCTACAATGAGCAGTTCTTC.

The V gene is TRBV29-1, the J gene TRBJ2-2; 7 nucleotides line up with TRBD2. This CDR3 is built from 14 residues. Germline values: CDR1 SQVTM, CDR2 ANQGSEA. V lost 7 bases to trimming and J lost 3 bases; unmatched junction nucleotides: 8. The CDR3 loop reads CSAYSGWYTGELFF. DNA of the CDR3: TGCAGCGCCTATAGCGGGTGGTACACCGGGGAGCTGTTTTTT.

The V call is TRBV7-9, the J call TRBJ2-3, with 7 bases identical to TRBD1. CDR1 is SEHNR and CDR2 is FQNEAQ in the germline V gene (reference sequence). V lost 5 bases and J lost 0; bases outside the gene matches: 5. The CDR3 length is 15 residues. The DNA for the CDR3 is TGTGCCAGCAGCCTCGGGACAGTTAGCACAGATACGCAGTATTTT. Translation gives CASSLGTVSTDTQYF.

V usage is TRBV6-6 and J usage is TRBJ2-3; 13 bases match TRBD2. The CDR3 covers 14 residues. CDR1 is MNHNY, CDR2 SVGAGI, per germline (reference sequence). J was trimmed by 5 bases and V by 6 bases; bases with no gene match: 2. CDR3 loop: CASRWTSGRDTQYF. In DNA, the CDR3 is TGTGCCAGCAGATGGACTAGCGGGAGAGATACGCAGTATTTT.

This clone was seen only a few times. This chain connects TRBV19 to TRBJ1-1, with D possibly matching TRBD1 (5 bases). CDR1 and CDR2 (germline): LNHDA, SQIVND (reference sequence). V lost 5 bases to trimming and J lost 0 bases, with 10 bases between them. The CDR3 consists of 14 residues. This CDR3 is CASSREGMNTEAFF. CDR3 sequence (DNA): TGTGCCAGTAGTCGGGAGGGGATGAACACTGAAGCTTTCTTT.

On this clone itself: Additional DNA sequences in this sample encode the identical CDR3. V is TRBV5-1 and J is TRBJ2-5; 8 bases map to TRBD2. The length of the CDR3 is 14 residues. The V and J ends lost 4 bases and 4 bases, in that order; junction bases with no gene match: 6. Germline assignment: CDR1 SGHRS and CDR2 YFSETQ. The CDR3 DNA reads as TGCGCCAGCAGCCCGGGGGGGCCCGGAGAGACCCAGTACTTC. Its translation: CASSPGGPGETQYF.

This chain joins TRBV5-1 and TRBJ1-1; no firm D call. CDR3 length equals 11 residues. V was pared by 6 bases and J by 2 bases, with 5 bases between. The germline CDR1 and CDR2 sequences are SGHRS and YFSETQ. CDR3 DNA sequence: TGCGCCAGCAACGATAACACTGAAGCTTTCTTT. Translating gives CASNDNTEAFF.

The chain recombines TRBV18 with TRBJ1-3; TRBD1 agrees at 10 bases. This CDR3 is 18 amino acids long. Germline V gene sequence: CDR1 KGHSH, CDR2 LQKENI. J was trimmed by 2 bases and V by 2 bases; bases with no gene match: 9. The CDR3 sequence is CASSPNLSGQGAGNTIYF. In DNA, the CDR3 is TGTGCCAGCTCACCAAACTTATCCGGACAGGGGGCTGGAAACACCATATATTTT.

This clone was detected a few times. This chain connects TRBV27 to TRBJ1-1, with 8 bases identical to TRBD1. J lost 3 bases, V lost 0 bases, and 6 bases had no gene match. Germline loops: CDR1 MNHEY, CDR2 SMNVEV (reference sequence). This CDR3 has 16 amino acids. CDR3 residues: CASSLSHRGGDTEAFF. CDR3 DNA: TGTGCCAGCAGTTTATCGCACAGGGGGGGGGACACTGAAGCTTTCTTT.

This chain uses TRBV2 with TRBJ2-1; 7 nucleotides line up with TRBD1. Germline-derived CDR1 and CDR2 are SNHLY and FYNNEI. V lost 11 bases and J lost 1; bases outside the gene matches: 8. CDR3 length: 14 amino acids. CDR3 sequence (DNA): TGTGCCTCAGAAAGGGACAGATCCTACAATGAGCAGTTCTTC. Protein: CASERDRSYNEQFF.

The V and J genes are TRBV28 and TRBJ2-3, with a weak D call TRBD1 (6 bases). CDR1 is MDHEN and CDR2 is SYDVKM in the germline V gene. V gave up 11 bases and J gave up 0 bases, with 9 bases separating them. The CDR3 is 12 residues long. CDR3 in DNA: TGTGCCGGGGGCGCTAGCACAGATACGCAGTATTTT. This codes for CAGGASTDTQYF.

The V call is TRBV7-2, the J call TRBJ2-5, with 9 bases that match TRBD1. The J segment lost 9 bases and the V segment lost 5 bases, leaving 10 bases of the junction unmatched. Germline CDR1 is SGHTA and CDR2 is FQGNSA. The CDR3 totals 14 residues. CDR3: CASSTRTGEGAQYF. The CDR3 DNA sequence: TGTGCCAGCAGCACTCGGACAGGGGAAGGGGCCCAGTACTTC. The full variable domain, in which reference TRBV7-2 and TRBJ2-5 provide the parts outside the CDR3, is GAGVSQSPSNKVTEKGKDVELRCDPISGHTALYWYRQSLGQGLEFLIYFQGNSAPDKSGLPSDRFSAERTGGSVSTLTIQRTQQEDSAVYLCASSTRTGEGAQYFGPGTRLLVL.

This clone was detected a few times. This rearrangement joins TRBV5-1 to TRBJ1-5, with D tentatively TRBD1 (6 bases). Germline values: CDR1 SGHRS, CDR2 YFSETQ. Trimming took off 4 bases at V and 7 bases at J, with 21 bases between the two ends. The CDR3 sequence is 16 residues long. The CDR3 loop reads CASSPNAQGNGQPQHF. For the CDR3, the DNA is TGCGCCAGCAGCCCAAACGCACAGGGTAACGGCCAGCCCCAGCATTTT.

The chain carries TRBV6-6 and TRBJ1-2; TRBD1 agrees at 12 bases. CDR1 and CDR2 (germline): MNHNY, SVGAGI (reference sequence). The V and J ends lost 4 bases and 4 bases, in that order; junction bases with no gene match: 4. The CDR3 runs to 15 residues. CDR3 in DNA: TGTGCCAGCAGTTCCTCGGGACAGGGGGCCTATGGCTACACCTTC. Its translation: CASSSSGQGAYGYTF.